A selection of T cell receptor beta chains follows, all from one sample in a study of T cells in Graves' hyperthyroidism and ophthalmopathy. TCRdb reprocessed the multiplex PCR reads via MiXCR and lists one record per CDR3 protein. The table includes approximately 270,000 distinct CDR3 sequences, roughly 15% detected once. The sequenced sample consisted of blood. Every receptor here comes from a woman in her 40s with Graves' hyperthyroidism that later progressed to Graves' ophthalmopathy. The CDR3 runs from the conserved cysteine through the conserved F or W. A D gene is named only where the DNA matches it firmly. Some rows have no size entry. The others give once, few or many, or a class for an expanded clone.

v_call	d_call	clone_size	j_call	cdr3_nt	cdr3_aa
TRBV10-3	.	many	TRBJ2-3	TGTGCCATCAGCAAGGCCACAGATACGCAGTATTTT	CAISKATDTQYF
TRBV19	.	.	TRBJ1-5	TGTGCCAGTACCCACCAGCCCCGGGGGAACTATAGCAATCAGCCCCAGCATTTT	CASTHQPRGNYSNQPQHF
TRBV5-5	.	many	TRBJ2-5	TGTGCCAGCAGCTTGAAGGTCAGGGAGGCAGAGACCCAGTACTTC	CASSLKVREAETQYF
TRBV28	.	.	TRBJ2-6	TGTGCCAGCAGTCCCCGAGACTCTGGGGCCAACGTCCTGACTTTC	CASSPRDSGANVLTF
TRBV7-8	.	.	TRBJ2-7	TGTGCCAGCAGCTTCCACAGATACGAGCAGTACTTC	CASSFHRYEQYF
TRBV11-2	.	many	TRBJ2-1	TGTGCCAGCAGCGCCCAGCGGGAGCAGTTCTTC	CASSAQREQFF
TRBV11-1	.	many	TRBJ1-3	TGTGCCAGCAGCGAATTAAGCGGAAACACCATATATTTT	CASSELSGNTIYF
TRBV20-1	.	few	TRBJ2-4	TGCAGTGCTAGTGACAAGGCGGGAGCCAAAAACATTCAGTACTTC	CSASDKAGAKNIQYF
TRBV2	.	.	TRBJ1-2	TGTGCCAGCAGTATGAACTATGGCTACACCTTC	CASSMNYGYTF
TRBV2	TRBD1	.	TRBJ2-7	TGTGCCAGCAGTGTGGGACAGGTAGCCTACGAGCAGTACTTC	CASSVGQVAYEQYF
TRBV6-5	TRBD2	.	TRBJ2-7	TGTGCCAGCAGTTTCTCGACTAGCGGGTACGAGCAGTACTTC	CASSFSTSGYEQYF
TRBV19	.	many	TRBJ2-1	TGTGCCAGTAGTATTAGTGAGGGAAGCTCCTACAATGAGCAGTTCTTC	CASSISEGSSYNEQFF
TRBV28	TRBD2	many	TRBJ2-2	TGTGCCAGCAGATCCGAAATAGAGGGACTAGCGGGAGTAAAGACCGGGGAGCTGTTTTTT	CASRSEIEGLAGVKTGELFF
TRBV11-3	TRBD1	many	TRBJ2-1	TGTGCCAGCAGCTTAGATGGACAGGGGGCGAATGAGCAGTTCTTC	CASSLDGQGANEQFF
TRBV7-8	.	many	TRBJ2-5	TGTGCCAGCAGCTTAACAAGGACAGTCCTTTCGAACCAAGAGACCCAGTACTTC	CASSLTRTVLSNQETQYF
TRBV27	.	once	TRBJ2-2	TGTGCCAGCAGTTTATCACAAGCCGGGGAGCTGTTTTTT	CASSLSQAGELFF
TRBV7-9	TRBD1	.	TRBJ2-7	TGTGCCAGCAGCTTAGCGGGACAGTCAAATGGCGAGCAGTACTTC	CASSLAGQSNGEQYF
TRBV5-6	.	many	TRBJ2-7	TGTGCCAGCAGCTTGCCAGGACCGAGCTACGAGCAGTACTTC	CASSLPGPSYEQYF
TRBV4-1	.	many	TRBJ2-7	TGCGCCAGCAGCCAACCTTTGGGACCTTACGAGCAGTACTTC	CASSQPLGPYEQYF
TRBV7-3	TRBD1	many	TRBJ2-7	TGTGCCAGCAGCCCCCAGGGGACAGGGAAATACGAGCAGTACTTC	CASSPQGTGKYEQYF
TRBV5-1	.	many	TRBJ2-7	TGCGCCAGCAGCTCAACAAACCCACTGAGGGGGGGCTCCTACGAGCAGTACTTC	CASSSTNPLRGGSYEQYF
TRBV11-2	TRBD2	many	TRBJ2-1	TGTGCCAGCAGCTTTGGTAGCGGGAGGAACAATGAGCAGTTCTTC	CASSFGSGRNNEQFF
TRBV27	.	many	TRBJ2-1	TGTGCCAGCAGCCAACAGGGACTTTTACGGGAGCAGTTCTTC	CASSQQGLLREQFF
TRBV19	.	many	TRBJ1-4	TGTGCCAGTAGTATGGGACGGAATGAAAAACTGTTTTTT	CASSMGRNEKLFF
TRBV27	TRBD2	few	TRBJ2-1	TGTGCCAGCAGTCCGGGACTAGCGGGACTCGGTGAGCAGTTCTTC	CASSPGLAGLGEQFF
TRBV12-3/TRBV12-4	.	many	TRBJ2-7	TGTGCCAGCAGGCGGCGGGACGAGCAGTACTTC	CASRRRDEQYF
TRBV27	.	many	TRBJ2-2	TGTGCCAGCAGTTTATCGCCGGGGCCCGGGGAGCTGTTTTTT	CASSLSPGPGELFF
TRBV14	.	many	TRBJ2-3	TGTGCCAGCAGCCAAGATGAGATCATTAGCGTCCCCACGCAGTATTTT	CASSQDEIISVPTQYF
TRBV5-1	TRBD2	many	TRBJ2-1	TGCGCCAGCAGCGCCCATCCGGGGGGGAATGAGCAGTTCTTC	CASSAHPGGNEQFF
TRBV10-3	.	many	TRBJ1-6	TGTGCCATCAGTGAGTCGGCAGGGAGAAGCGTCTTCCTCCACTTT	CAISESAGRSVFLHF
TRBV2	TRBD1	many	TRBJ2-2	TGTGCCAGCAGTGGGGGGACAGCGAACACCGGGGAGCTGTTTTTT	CASSGGTANTGELFF
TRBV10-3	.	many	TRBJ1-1	TGTGCCATCAGTGCAGAGGGGCGGGCGGCTTTCTTT	CAISAEGRAAFF
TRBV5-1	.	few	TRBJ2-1	TGCGCCAGCAGCTTGGCCAGGGGGGTTAGCGGGCCTTGGTACAATGAGCAGTTCTTC	CASSLARGVSGPWYNEQFF
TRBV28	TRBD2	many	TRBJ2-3	TGTGCCAGCAGTCCTTGGACTAGCGGGAGAAGAGCACCAGATACGCAGTATTTT	CASSPWTSGRRAPDTQYF
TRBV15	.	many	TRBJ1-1	TGTGCCACCAGCCCTGGGGGGGCTAAGAACACTGAAGCTTTCTTT	CATSPGGAKNTEAFF
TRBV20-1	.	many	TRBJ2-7	TGCAGTGCTAGAGAAACAGGGACCTACGAGCAGTACTTC	CSARETGTYEQYF
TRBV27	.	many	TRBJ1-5	TGTGCCAGCATGGGACACCCGAGGGGGCCCCAGCATTTT	CASMGHPRGPQHF
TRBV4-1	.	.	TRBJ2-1	TGCGCCAGCAGCCAAGACTTCCTCGACAGCTTCTACAATGAGCAGTTCTTC	CASSQDFLDSFYNEQFF
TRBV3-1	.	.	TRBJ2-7	TGTGCCAGCAGCCAGGTTGAATCCTACGAGCAGTACTTC	CASSQVESYEQYF
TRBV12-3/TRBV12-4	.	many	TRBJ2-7	TGTGCCAGCAGTTTAACGGAGTCCTACGAGCAGTACTTC	CASSLTESYEQYF
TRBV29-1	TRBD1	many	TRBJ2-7	TGCAGCGGGGGACAGGGAACCTACGAGCAGTACTTC	CSGGQGTYEQYF
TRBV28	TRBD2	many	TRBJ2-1	TGTGCCAGCAGTGCTCCTAGGACTAGCGGATACAATGAGCAGTTCTTC	CASSAPRTSGYNEQFF
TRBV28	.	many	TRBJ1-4	TGTGCCAGCAGTTGGGGGGAAAAACTGTTTTTT	CASSWGEKLFF
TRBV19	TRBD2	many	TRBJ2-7	TGTGCCAGTAAAGGCGGGAGGGCCGGCGAGCAGTACTTC	CASKGGRAGEQYF
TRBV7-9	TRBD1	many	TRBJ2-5	TGTGCCAGCAGCTCAACCTCGACAGGGTTAGAAGAGACCCAGTACTTC	CASSSTSTGLEETQYF
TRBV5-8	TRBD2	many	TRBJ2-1	TGTGCCAGCAGCTTGTCCGTCACTAGCGGTTCCTACAATGAGCAGTTCTTC	CASSLSVTSGSYNEQFF
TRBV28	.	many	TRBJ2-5	TGTGCCAGCAGTTCCCCACGGGAGGAGACCCAGTACTTC	CASSSPREETQYF
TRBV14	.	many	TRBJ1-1	TGTGCCAGCAGCCCAATGCGGGCATTTTGGGGGACTGAAGCTTTCTTT	CASSPMRAFWGTEAFF